This is a list of T cell receptor beta chains from one sample in a study of cytomegalovirus exposure and HLA in healthy donors. Data came from immunoSEQ multiplex PCR; TCRdb stores just in-frame clones and leaves some out. This sample has about 120,000 clones; approximately 72% occur once, and the top ten carry roughly 1.4%. Specimen: PBMCs. All receptors derive from a man younger than 30 in good health and CMV-seronegative. Each CDR3 is given with its conserved first and last residue. The order of the fields is clone size, V gene, J gene, D gene, CDR3 protein, CDR3 DNA. The D gene is left open where the match is weak. Some rows have no size entry. The others give once, few or many, or a class for an expanded clone.

clone_size: .
v_call: TRBV30
j_call: TRBJ2-7
d_call: .
cdr3_aa: CATGRGIADYEQYF
cdr3_nt: TGTGCGACTGGCCGGGGGATAGCGGACTACGAGCAGTACTTC

clone_size: .
v_call: TRBV6-1
j_call: TRBJ1-6
d_call: .
cdr3_aa: CASSDRDNSPLHF
cdr3_nt: TGTGCCAGCAGTGACAGGGATAATTCACCCCTCCACTTT

clone_size: .
v_call: TRBV19
j_call: TRBJ1-3
d_call: .
cdr3_aa: CASSISDRRAGNTIYF
cdr3_nt: TGTGCCAGTAGTATTTCCGACAGGAGAGCTGGAAACACCATATATTTT

clone_size: .
v_call: TRBV10-3
j_call: TRBJ2-3
d_call: .
cdr3_aa: CAIRDSNTDTQYF
cdr3_nt: TGTGCCATCAGGGACAGCAACACAGATACGCAGTATTTT

clone_size: .
v_call: TRBV29-1
j_call: TRBJ1-1
d_call: .
cdr3_aa: CSVVKGQGFTEAFF
cdr3_nt: TGCAGCGTCGTCAAGGGGCAGGGTTTCACTGAAGCTTTTTTT

clone_size: .
v_call: TRBV19
j_call: TRBJ1-5
d_call: .
cdr3_aa: CASQKFLDSSNQPQHF
cdr3_nt: TGTGCCAGCCAGAAATTCTTGGACAGTAGCAATCAGCCCCAGCATTTT

clone_size: .
v_call: TRBV18
j_call: TRBJ2-3
d_call: TRBD2
cdr3_aa: CASSQTRAGGPGDTQYF
cdr3_nt: TGTGCCAGCTCACAGACGCGAGCGGGGGGCCCGGGGGATACGCAGTATTTT

clone_size: .
v_call: TRBV5-4
j_call: TRBJ2-2
d_call: .
cdr3_aa: CVNRRSDTGELFF
cdr3_nt: TGTGTCAACCGGAGGTCTGACACCGGGGAGCTGTTTTTT

clone_size: .
v_call: TRBV5-1
j_call: TRBJ2-7
d_call: TRBD1
cdr3_aa: CASSLGQIPYEQYF
cdr3_nt: TGCGCCAGCAGCCTGGGACAGATCCCCTACGAGCAGTACTTC

clone_size: .
v_call: TRBV6-5
j_call: TRBJ2-7
d_call: .
cdr3_aa: CASSSTGQSYEQYF
cdr3_nt: TGTGCCAGCAGTTCCACCGGACAGAGCTACGAGCAGTACTTC

clone_size: few
v_call: TRBV23-1
j_call: TRBJ1-2
d_call: TRBD1
cdr3_aa: CASSQMGTVRNYGYTF
cdr3_nt: TGCGCCAGCAGTCAAATGGGGACAGTGCGGAACTATGGCTACACCTTC

clone_size: .
v_call: TRBV29-1
j_call: TRBJ2-1
d_call: .
cdr3_aa: CSVGQLVSNEQFF
cdr3_nt: TGCAGCGTTGGACAATTAGTTTCTAATGAGCAGTTCTTC

clone_size: few
v_call: TRBV18
j_call: TRBJ1-1
d_call: TRBD1
cdr3_aa: CASSLKGQGLAFF
cdr3_nt: TGTGCCAGCTCACTCAAAGGACAGGGGTTGGCTTTCTTT

clone_size: .
v_call: TRBV6-4
j_call: TRBJ2-2
d_call: .
cdr3_aa: CASSAHDRLGTGELFF
cdr3_nt: TGTGCCAGCAGTGCCCACGACAGGCTCGGGACCGGGGAGCTGTTTTTT

clone_size: few
v_call: TRBV19
j_call: TRBJ1-2
d_call: TRBD1
cdr3_aa: CASSPGQGALSGYTF
cdr3_nt: TGTGCCAGTAGTCCCGGACAGGGTGCTCTCAGCGGCTACACCTTC

clone_size: .
v_call: TRBV28
j_call: TRBJ1-1
d_call: .
cdr3_aa: CASSLLIQGGTEAFF
cdr3_nt: TGTGCCAGCAGTTTGCTTATACAGGGAGGGACTGAAGCTTTCTTT

clone_size: .
v_call: TRBV5-1
j_call: TRBJ1-1
d_call: TRBD1
cdr3_aa: CASRTTQGGPEAFF
cdr3_nt: TGCGCCAGCAGGACTACTCAGGGGGGCCCTGAAGCTTTCTTT

clone_size: .
v_call: TRBV19
j_call: TRBJ2-3
d_call: TRBD2
cdr3_aa: CASTSGGTDTQYF
cdr3_nt: TGTGCCAGTACGAGCGGGGGCACAGATACGCAGTATTTT

clone_size: .
v_call: TRBV30
j_call: TRBJ2-5
d_call: .
cdr3_aa: CAWGVGGAETQYF
cdr3_nt: TGTGCCTGGGGGGTAGGGGGTGCAGAGACCCAGTACTTC

clone_size: .
v_call: TRBV6-5
j_call: TRBJ2-1
d_call: .
cdr3_aa: CASSYPRDSGYNEQFF
cdr3_nt: TGTGCCAGCAGTTACCCTCGGGACTCGGGATACAATGAGCAGTTCTTC

clone_size: .
v_call: TRBV9
j_call: TRBJ2-7
d_call: .
cdr3_aa: CASGGIYEQYF
cdr3_nt: TGTGCCAGTGGAGGGATTTACGAGCAGTACTTC

clone_size: few
v_call: TRBV2
j_call: TRBJ1-5
d_call: .
cdr3_aa: CASSRDKSPNQPQHF
cdr3_nt: TGTGCCAGCAGTCGAGACAAGTCCCCAAATCAGCCCCAGCATTTT

clone_size: .
v_call: TRBV19
j_call: TRBJ1-2
d_call: .
cdr3_aa: CASRTGRQALFGYTF
cdr3_nt: TGTGCCAGTAGAACAGGTCGACAGGCTCTCTTTGGCTACACCTTC

clone_size: .
v_call: TRBV6-5
j_call: TRBJ1-1
d_call: TRBD1
cdr3_aa: CASSLNGQGGAEAFF
cdr3_nt: TGTGCCAGCAGTTTAAATGGACAGGGAGGCGCTGAAGCTTTCTTT

clone_size: .
v_call: TRBV9
j_call: TRBJ2-1
d_call: TRBD2
cdr3_aa: CASRGLAGNNEQFF
cdr3_nt: TGTGCCAGCAGGGGACTAGCGGGAAACAATGAGCAGTTCTTC